These T cell receptor beta chains were read from a single sample in a study of blood T cell repertoires in COVID-19. The repertoire was sequenced with immunoSEQ multiplex PCR; TCRdb's copy has only in-frame clones and lacks some. The sample consists of some 300,000 clones, around 90% of them appearing once. Sequencing input: PBMCs or T cells enriched from blood (not recorded which). These receptors all come from a woman aged 30 to 39 who had recovered from COVID-19. The CDR3 runs from the conserved cysteine through the conserved F or W. A D gene is named only where the DNA matches it firmly. A row's size may be missing; if present it is once, few, many or a size class.

>-|TRBV4-3|18|TRBD1|TRBJ1-2
CASSQAWIGQGEYYGYTF
TGCGCCAGCAGCCAAGCTTGGATCGGACAGGGGGAATACTATGGCTACACCTTC
>-|TRBV9|11|-|TRBJ2-7
CASGGSYEQYF
TGTGCCAGCGGGGGGTCCTACGAGCAGTACTTC
>-|TRBV30|15|TRBD1|TRBJ1-4
CAWRKDRGVEVRLFF
TGTGCCTGGAGAAAAGACAGGGGGGTTGAGGTACGGCTGTTTTTT
>-|TRBV19|15|-|TRBJ1-5
CASSPVGRSNQPQHF
TGTGCCAGTAGTCCTGTGGGGCGTAGCAATCAGCCCCAGCATTTT
>-|TRBV6-5|12|-|TRBJ2-7
CATRTPTYEQYF
TGTGCCACGCGGACACCTACCTACGAGCAGTACTTC
>-|TRBV2|10|-|TRBJ1-1
CASTRIEAFF
TGTGCCAGCACTAGAATTGAGGCTTTCTTT
>few|TRBV2|15|TRBD1|TRBJ1-5
CASTLGQGGNQPQHF
TGTGCCAGCACCCTGGGACAGGGTGGGAATCAGCCCCAGCATTTT
>-|TRBV4-1|15|TRBD1|TRBJ1-5
CASSQDLRDSQPQHF
TGCGCCAGCAGCCAAGATCTTCGGGACAGTCAGCCCCAGCATTTT
>once|TRBV4-1|16|TRBD1|TRBJ2-1
CASSQDPGQANNEQFF
TGCGCCAGCAGCCAAGATCCGGGACAGGCAAACAATGAGCAGTTCTTC
>-|TRBV30|14|-|TRBJ2-5
CAWSPPGRWETQYF
TGTGCCTGGAGTCCCCCCGGGAGATGGGAGACCCAGTACTTC
>-|TRBV7-2|13|-|TRBJ2-5
CASRQGQRETQYF
TGTGCCAGCAGACAGGGTCAGCGGGAGACCCAGTACTTC
>-|TRBV23-1|14|TRBD1|TRBJ2-3
CASGRDRRTDTQYF
TGCGCCAGCGGAAGGGACAGGCGGACAGATACGCAGTATTTT
>-|TRBV5-1|16|TRBD1|TRBJ2-7
CASSFSLVSGGNEQYF
TGCGCCAGCAGCTTTTCTCTAGTTTCAGGGGGAAACGAGCAGTACTTC
>once|TRBV12-3/TRBV12-4|12|-|TRBJ2-7
CASSFIQYEQYF
TGTGCCAGCAGTTTCATCCAGTACGAGCAGTACTTC
>-|TRBV5-1|15|-|TRBJ1-4
CASSLASAGGEKLFF
TGCGCCAGCAGCTTGGCGTCAGCCGGCGGTGAAAAACTGTTTTTT
>-|TRBV9|13|TRBD1|TRBJ1-1
CASSVGRGEEAFF
TGTGCCAGCAGCGTAGGCAGGGGGGAGGAAGCTTTCTTT
>-|TRBV7-3|15|-|TRBJ2-3
CASSFGSGTIDTQYF
TGTGCCAGCAGCTTCGGAAGCGGCACAATAGATACGCAGTATTTT
>-|TRBV27|12|-|TRBJ2-5
CASSLSGETQYF
TGTGCCAGCAGTTTAAGCGGAGAGACCCAGTACTTC
>-|TRBV3-1/TRBV3-2|14|TRBD2|TRBJ2-1
CASSPGTSGVIGVF
TGTGCCAGCAGCCCAGGGACTAGCGGGGTCATTGGGGTCTTC
>-|TRBV5-1|12|-|TRBJ2-1
CASSVEGDEQFF
TGCGCCAGCAGCGTAGAAGGGGATGAGCAGTTCTTC
>few|TRBV5-6|14|-|TRBJ1-1
CASSPLDRNTEAFF
TGTGCCAGCAGCCCCTTAGACAGGAACACTGAAGCTTTCTTT
>-|TRBV19|14|-|TRBJ1-2
CASIRTPGYSDYTF
TGTGCCAGTATAAGAACCCCAGGGTATTCGGACTACACCTTC
>few|TRBV5-1|16|-|TRBJ1-6
CASSLAGEGMGSPLHF
TGCGCCAGCAGCTTGGCCGGGGAGGGAATGGGTTCACCCCTCCACTTT
>-|TRBV19|14|TRBD1|TRBJ2-1
CASSIGTGVGEQFF
TGTGCCAGTAGTATAGGGACAGGGGTTGGTGAGCAGTTCTTC
>-|TRBV4-1|21|TRBD1|TRBJ1-6
CASSQESTPSMTGDDNSPLHF
TGCGCCAGCAGCCAAGAATCTACCCCCTCTATGACAGGGGACGATAATTCACCCCTCCACTTT
>-|TRBV7-3|14|-|TRBJ2-1
CASSPWDSPGEQFF
TGTGCCAGCAGCCCATGGGACTCCCCGGGGGAGCAGTTCTTC
>-|TRBV5-1|16|TRBD1|TRBJ2-2
CASSLAGTGGSGELFF
TGCGCCAGCAGCTTGGCCGGGACAGGGGGCTCCGGGGAGCTGTTTTTT
>once|TRBV7-8|16|-|TRBJ2-3
CASHSYMAGLTDTQYF
TGTGCCAGCCACTCCTATATGGCGGGACTCACAGATACGCAGTATTTT
>-|TRBV5-1|15|TRBD1|TRBJ1-1
CASSHPRDSNTEAFF
TGCGCCAGCAGCCACCCCCGGGACAGCAACACTGAAGCTTTCTTT
>-|TRBV20-1|11|TRBD1|TRBJ1-2
CSANRGSGYTF
TGCAGTGCAAACAGGGGATCTGGCTACACCTTC
>-|TRBV11-3|16|TRBD1|TRBJ1-2
CASSLGGQGAYYGYTF
TGTGCCAGCAGCTTAGGCGGACAGGGGGCATACTATGGCTACACCTTC
>-|TRBV12-3/TRBV12-4|12|-|TRBJ1-5
CASSSGDQPQHF
TGTGCCAGCAGTTCAGGGGACCAGCCCCAGCATTTT
>-|TRBV5-1|13|-|TRBJ2-5
CASRRQGQETQYF
TGCGCCAGCAGGCGTCAGGGACAAGAGACCCAGTACTTC